This T cell receptor beta chain was captured in a study of cytomegalovirus exposure and HLA in healthy donors. Study results and caveats: Several of the most significant clusters were apparently associated with common viral pathogens in a later analysis. Researchers left out some V segments, among them TRBV6-2 and TRBV6-3, as indistinguishable. Reportedly, HLA-A and HLA-B alleles of most subjects were accurately predicted from TCR beta.

This CDR3 contains 15 residues. CDR1 is SGDLS, CDR2 YYNGEE, per germline. The V gene end was trimmed by 0 bases and the J gene end by 5 bases; junction bases not matched to a gene: 3. Notes on this clone: The antigen is undetermined.

PCR employed 60 Vbeta and 13 Jbeta primers. As originally analysed: Unique TCR beta chains totaled roughly 80 million in a later count, with roughly 11 million of them shared. TCRdb's table, derived via immunoSEQ multiplex PCR, lists solely in-frame clones and lacks some. The DNA was the basis for D and trimming; V, J and clone size are from that table. Among 150,000 to 200,000 clones listed, 75% to 80% were seen once. This chain connects TRBV9 to TRBJ2-3; 10 nucleotides agree with TRBD2. The receptor comes from a man aged 40-50 years in good health and CMV-seropositive. The sample comprised PBMCs. The CDR3 region has the DNA TGTGCCAGCAGCGTAGCAGCGGGAGGGGGAGATACGCAGTATTTT. Protein: CASSVAAGGGDTQYF.